The present T cell receptor (beta chain) was sequenced within a study of technical replicates of blood from a handful of donors. The CDR3 covers 15 residues. The V gene end was trimmed by 4 bases and the J gene end by 0 bases; junction bases not matched to a gene: 4. Germline V gene sequence: CDR1 KGHSH, CDR2 LQKENI. TCRdb's copy holds only in-frame clones and misses some; the assay was immunoSEQ multiplex PCR. The profile shows approximately 76,000 clones, 91% of them singletons. This chain joins TRBV18 and TRBJ1-1; 8 bases agree with TRBD1. The source of this sequence is a human donor in good health. The sequencing sample was made of T cells isolated from PBMCs. The CDR3 protein is CASSLRQGMNTEAFF. The DNA for the CDR3 is TGTGCCAGCTCACTCAGACAGGGGATGAACACTGAAGCTTTCTTT.